What follows are 2 T cell receptor beta chains derived from one specimen sequenced in a study of cytomegalovirus exposure and HLA in healthy donors. Primers for the PCR totalled 60 Vbeta and 13 Jbeta. TCRdb's copy holds only in-frame clones and misses some; the assay was immunoSEQ multiplex PCR. The sample consists of fewer than 140,000 clones, over 70% of them appearing once. Sequenced sample: PBMCs. The receptors here all came from a male donor in good health and CMV-seropositive.

The gene calls are TRBV14 and TRBJ2-2, with D perhaps TRBD2 (5 bases). Germline values: CDR1 SGHDN, CDR2 FVKESK. Trimming took off 4 bases at V and 3 bases at J, with 6 bases between the two ends. This CDR3 has 13 residues. The chain's CDR3 is CASSLDYTGELFF. The CDR3 DNA follows: TGTGCCAGCAGCCTGGACTACACCGGGGAGCTGTTTTTT.

As for this clone: This CDR3 fails to terminate in the conserved phenylalanine or tryptophan, so it likely reflects a read error. Because the CDR3's place on the DNA is in doubt, the DNA is left out and the CDR3 is given as listed by TCRdb. The V gene is TRBV29-1, the J gene TRBJ1-2. CDR1 and CDR2 (germline): SQVTM, ANQGSEA. The CDR3 is 11 residues long, counting both termini. This CDR3 is CSVGTAGMGML.